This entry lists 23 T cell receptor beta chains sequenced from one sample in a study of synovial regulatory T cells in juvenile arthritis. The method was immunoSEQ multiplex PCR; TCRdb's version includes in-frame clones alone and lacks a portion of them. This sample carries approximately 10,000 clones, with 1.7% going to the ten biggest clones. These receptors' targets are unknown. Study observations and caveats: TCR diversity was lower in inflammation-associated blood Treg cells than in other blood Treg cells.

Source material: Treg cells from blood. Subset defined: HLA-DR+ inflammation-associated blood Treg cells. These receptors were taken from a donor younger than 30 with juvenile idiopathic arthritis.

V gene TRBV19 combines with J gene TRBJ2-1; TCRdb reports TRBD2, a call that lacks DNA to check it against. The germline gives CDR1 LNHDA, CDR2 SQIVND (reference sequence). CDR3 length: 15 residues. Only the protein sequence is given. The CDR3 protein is CASRITGTSIDEQFF. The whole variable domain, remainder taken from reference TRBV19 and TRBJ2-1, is DGGITQSPKYLFRKEGQNVTLSCEQNLNHDAMYWYRQDPGQGLRLIYYSQIVNDFQKGDIAEGYSVSREKKESFPLTVTSAQKNPTAFYLCASRITGTSIDEQFFGPGTRLTVL.

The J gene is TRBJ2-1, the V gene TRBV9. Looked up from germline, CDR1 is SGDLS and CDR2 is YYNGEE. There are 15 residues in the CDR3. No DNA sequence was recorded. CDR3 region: CASSVGVGSHNEQFF.

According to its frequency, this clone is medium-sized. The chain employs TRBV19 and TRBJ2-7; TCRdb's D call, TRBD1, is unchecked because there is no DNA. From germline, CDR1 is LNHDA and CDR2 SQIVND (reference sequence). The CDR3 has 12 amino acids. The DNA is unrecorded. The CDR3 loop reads CAKDRLPYEQYF. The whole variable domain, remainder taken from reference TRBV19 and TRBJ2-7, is DGGITQSPKYLFRKEGQNVTLSCEQNLNHDAMYWYRQDPGQGLRLIYYSQIVNDFQKGDIAEGYSVSREKKESFPLTVTSAQKNPTAFYLCAKDRLPYEQYFGPGTRLTVT.

The CDR3: CASSEAGGVSGNTIYF. The rearrangement uses TRBV6-1 and TRBJ1-3. This CDR3 spans 16 amino acids. No DNA is listed. CDR1 MNHNS and CDR2 SASEGT come from the germline V gene.

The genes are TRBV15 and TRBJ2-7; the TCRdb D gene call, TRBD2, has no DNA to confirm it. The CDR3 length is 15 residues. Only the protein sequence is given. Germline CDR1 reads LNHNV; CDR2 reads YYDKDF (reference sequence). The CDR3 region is CATSSMRVPRYEQYF.

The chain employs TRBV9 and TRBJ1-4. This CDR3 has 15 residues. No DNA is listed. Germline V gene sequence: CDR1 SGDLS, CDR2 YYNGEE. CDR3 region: CASSVGGLAPGKLFF. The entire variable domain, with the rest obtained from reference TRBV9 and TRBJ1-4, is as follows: DSGVTQTPKHLITATGQRVTLRCSPRSGDLSVYWYQQSLDQGLQFLIQYYNGEERAKGNILERFSAQQFPDLHSELNLSSLELGDSALYFCASSVGGLAPGKLFFGSGTQLSVL.

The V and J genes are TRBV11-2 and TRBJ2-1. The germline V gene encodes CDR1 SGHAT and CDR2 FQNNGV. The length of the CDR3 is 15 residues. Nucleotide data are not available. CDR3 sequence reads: CASSQMSFPRNEQFF.

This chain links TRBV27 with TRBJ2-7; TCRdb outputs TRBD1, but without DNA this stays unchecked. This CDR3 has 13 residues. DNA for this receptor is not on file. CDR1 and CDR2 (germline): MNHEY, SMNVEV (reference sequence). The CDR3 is CASSGTGVYEQYF.

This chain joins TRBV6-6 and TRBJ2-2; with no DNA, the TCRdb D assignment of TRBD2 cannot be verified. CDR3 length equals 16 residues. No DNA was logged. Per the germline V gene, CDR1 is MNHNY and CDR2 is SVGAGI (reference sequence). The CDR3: CASTLKGGGNTGELFF.

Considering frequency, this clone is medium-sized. CDR3 region: CASSIGGTNEQYF. The rearrangement joins TRBV19 to TRBJ2-7; TCRdb reports TRBD2, a call that lacks DNA to check it against. The CDR3 totals 13 residues. No DNA sequence is on record. Germline assignment: CDR1 LNHDA and CDR2 SQIVND (reference sequence).

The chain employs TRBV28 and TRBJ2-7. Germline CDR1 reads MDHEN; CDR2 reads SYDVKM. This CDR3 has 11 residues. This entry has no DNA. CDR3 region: CASSPGPRPYF.

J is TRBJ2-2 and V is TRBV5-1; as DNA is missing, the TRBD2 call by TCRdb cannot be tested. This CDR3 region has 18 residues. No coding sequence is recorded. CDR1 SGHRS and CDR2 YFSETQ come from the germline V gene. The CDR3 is CASSLRTSGTANTGELFF.

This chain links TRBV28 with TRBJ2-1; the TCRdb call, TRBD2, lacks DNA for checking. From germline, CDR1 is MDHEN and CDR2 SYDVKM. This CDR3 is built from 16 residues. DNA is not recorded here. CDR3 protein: CASSFIFGLGYNEQFF.

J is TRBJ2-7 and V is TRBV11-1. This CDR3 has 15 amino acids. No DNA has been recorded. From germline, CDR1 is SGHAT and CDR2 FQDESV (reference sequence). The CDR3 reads CASSLELAGASEQYF. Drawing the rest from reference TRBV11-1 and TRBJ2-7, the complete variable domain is EAEVAQSPRYKITEKSQAVAFWCDPISGHATLYWYRQILGQGPELLVQFQDESVVDDSQLPKDRFSAERLKGVDSTLKIQPAELGDSAMYLCASSLELAGASEQYFGPGTRLTVT.

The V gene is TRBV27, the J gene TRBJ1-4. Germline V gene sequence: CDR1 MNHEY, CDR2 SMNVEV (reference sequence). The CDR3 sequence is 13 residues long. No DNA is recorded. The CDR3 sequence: CASSLRRNEKLFF.

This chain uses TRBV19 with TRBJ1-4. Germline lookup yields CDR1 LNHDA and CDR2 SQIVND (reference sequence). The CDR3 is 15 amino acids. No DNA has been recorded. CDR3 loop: CASTEGLSTNEKLFF.

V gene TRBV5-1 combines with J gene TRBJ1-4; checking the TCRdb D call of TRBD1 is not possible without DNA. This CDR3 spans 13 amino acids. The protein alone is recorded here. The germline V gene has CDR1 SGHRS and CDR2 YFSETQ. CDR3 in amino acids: CASSTQGNEKLFF.

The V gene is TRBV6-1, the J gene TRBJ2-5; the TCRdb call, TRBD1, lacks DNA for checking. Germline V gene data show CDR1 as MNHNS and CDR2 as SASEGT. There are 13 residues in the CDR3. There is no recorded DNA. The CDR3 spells CAAVGALVETQYF.

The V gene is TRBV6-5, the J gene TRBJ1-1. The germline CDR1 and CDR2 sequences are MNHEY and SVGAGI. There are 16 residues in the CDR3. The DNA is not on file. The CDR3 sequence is CASSYSLGGEGAEAFF.

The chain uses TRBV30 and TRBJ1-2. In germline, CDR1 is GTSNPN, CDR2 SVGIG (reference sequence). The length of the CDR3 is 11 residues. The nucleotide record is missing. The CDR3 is CAWSVLRGYTF.

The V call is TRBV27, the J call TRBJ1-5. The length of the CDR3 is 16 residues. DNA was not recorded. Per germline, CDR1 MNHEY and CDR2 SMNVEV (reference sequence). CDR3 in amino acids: CASSLGAGKGNQPQHF.

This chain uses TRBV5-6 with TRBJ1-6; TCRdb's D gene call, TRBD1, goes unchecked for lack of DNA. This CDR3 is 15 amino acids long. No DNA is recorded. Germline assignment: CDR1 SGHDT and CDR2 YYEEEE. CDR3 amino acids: CASSLSRDGNSPLHF.

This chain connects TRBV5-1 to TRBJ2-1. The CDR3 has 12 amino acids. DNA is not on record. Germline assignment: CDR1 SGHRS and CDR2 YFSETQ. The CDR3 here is CASKGDFNEQFF.